What follows are 28 T cell receptor beta chains derived from one specimen sequenced in a study of regulatory T cells in long-lasting Graves disease (dated by TCRdb to 2020 to 2023). Library prep was done by multiplex PCR. The run used an Illumina HiSeq 4000. To build TCR beta libraries, CDR3 regions were amplified by Arm-PCR using iRepertoire HTBI primers. Starting from the raw public reads, TCRdb applied fastp trimming at Q25, assembled clones with MiXCR and retained in-frame beta chains. Entries are consolidated by CDR3 protein sequence, retaining the most common genes and DNA. The sample has about 620,000 distinct CDR3 sequences on record, about 15% of them singletons. The top ten clonotypes cover about 18% of the sample. Explained via the paper, the time point label denotes: newly diagnosed GD, antithyroid drugs for less than 3 months. For both TCR sequencing and RNA sequencing, RNA was extracted from PBMCs in TRIzol.

This sample was also put to use in a study of T cells in Graves' hyperthyroidism and ophthalmopathy.

Material: peripheral blood mononuclear cells (PBMCs), obtained at new diagnosis, from a patient treated with antithyroid drugs. The receptors stem from a woman aged 30 to 39 with Graves disease. Donor details come from another sample of the same person, matched by shared clones.

This clonotype has ten or more counts. This rearrangement joins TRBV27 to TRBJ1-5; possible D gene TRBD1, 6 bases. This CDR3 is built from 14 residues. Trimming shortened V by 6 bases and J by 0 bases, and 9 bases separated the two germline ends. Germline CDR1 MNHEY, CDR2 SMNVEV (reference sequence). This CDR3 reads CASSFRGSNQPQHF. DNA of the CDR3: TGTGCCAGCAGCTTCAGGGGTAGCAATCAGCCCCAGCATTTT.

The table lists this clonotype with many counts. The chain carries TRBV2 and TRBJ2-3; unclear D gene. V dropped 8 bases and J dropped 4 bases, with 7 bases sitting between them. Germline CDR1 reads SNHLY; CDR2 reads FYNNEI. This CDR3 is built from 11 residues. In nucleotides, the CDR3 is TGTGCCAGCGGACCCCCAGATACGCAGTATTTT. Its protein product is CASGPPDTQYF.

This clonotype occurred many times. The chain combines TRBV27 with TRBJ1-1; tentative D call: TRBD1 (5 bases). CDR1 is MNHEY and CDR2 is SMNVEV in the germline V gene (reference sequence). Trimming stripped 5 bases from V and 1 base from J, with 14 bases between. This CDR3 is 15 amino acids long. For the CDR3, the DNA is TGTGCCAGCAGTCCGTACAGGACCCAGAACACTGAAGCTTTCTTT. It is translated as CASSPYRTQNTEAFF.

Turning to this clonotype: Given a much more abundant clone one base away, this may be a read error. The rearrangement joins TRBV2 to TRBJ1-1, with TRBD1 matching over 12 bases. Per germline, CDR1 SNHLY and CDR2 FYNNEI. The CDR3 length is 16 residues. CDR3 sequence (DNA): TGTGACAGCAGCTCGGGACAGGGGGCAATCGGCACTGAAGCTTTCTTT. Encoded protein: CDSSSGQGAIGTEAFF.

This rearrangement joins TRBV10-2 to TRBJ1-5, with D perhaps matching TRBD1 (6 bases). V was clipped by 7 bases and J by 2 bases, with 12 bases between them. Per germline, CDR1 WSHSY and CDR2 SAAADI. The CDR3 covers 14 residues. The CDR3 bases are TGCGCCAGCAAGGGGGGCTCGGGCAATCAGCCCCAGCATTTT. It encodes CASKGGSGNQPQHF.

This clonotype has at least ten counts. This chain uses TRBV20-1 with TRBJ2-3, with 10 bases lining up with TRBD2. J lost 0 bases, V lost 6 bases, and 6 bases had no gene match. CDR1 is DFQATT, CDR2 SNEGSKA, per germline (reference sequence). The CDR3 is made up of 15 amino acids. The CDR3 sequence is CSAPTSGASTDTQYF. Here the CDR3 DNA reads TGCAGTGCACCAACTAGCGGGGCTAGCACAGATACGCAGTATTTT.

This clonotype was observed many times. The chain joins TRBV12-3 or TRBV12-4 to TRBJ2-7; D perhaps matches TRBD1 (7 bases). The V gene lost 6 bases and the J gene lost 2 bases, with 11 bases spanning the gap. This CDR3 spans 13 amino acids. CDR3 sequence (DNA): TGTGCCAGCAGACCAGGGGGGACCTACGAGCAGTACTTC. It specifies CASRPGGTYEQYF.

In this sample, this clonotype turned up many times. The rearrangement uses TRBV28 and TRBJ2-7, with 7 nucleotides matching TRBD1. Trimming took 9 bases from V and 3 from J; bases not matched to a gene: 11. There are 14 residues in the CDR3. Germline CDR1 is MDHEN and CDR2 is SYDVKM. DNA of the CDR3: TGTGCCAGTCGACAGGGATTAGGGTTCTACGAGCAGTACTTC. Translating it yields CASRQGLGFYEQYF.

This clonotype was observed a handful of times. The germline gene is not matched at one end of the junction; a read error may be the cause. The V gene is TRBV4-2, the J gene TRBJ2-7; D is possibly TRBD1 (6 bases). CDR3 length equals 14 residues. CDR1 is LGHNA, CDR2 YNFKEQ, per germline. The CDR3 loop is CTSSQDRISYEQYF. The CDR3 coding sequence is TGTACCAGCAGCCAAGACAGGATCTCCTACGAGCAGTACTTC.

The J gene is TRBJ1-2, the V gene TRBV7-2; a possible D gene is TRBD1 (5 bases). Germline CDR1 reads SGHTA; CDR2 reads FQGNSA. This CDR3 region has 14 residues. V gave up 5 bases and J gave up 7 bases, with 17 bases separating them. In DNA form, the CDR3 reads TGTGCCAGCAGCCTTCTACAGGCGCTTGGTGGCTACACCTTC. It translates to CASSLLQALGGYTF.

This clonotype occurred a few times. The rearrangement uses TRBV9 and TRBJ1-4; D gene unclear. The germline V and J ends were trimmed by 2 bases and 0 bases, with 14 bases remaining between them. The germline V gene encodes CDR1 SGDLS and CDR2 YYNGEE. The CDR3 runs to 17 residues. CDR3 loop: CASSVSGLSATNEKLFF. The CDR3 bases are TGTGCCAGCAGCGTGTCGGGGTTGAGTGCAACTAATGAAAAACTGTTTTTT.

This sequence joins TRBV20-1 and TRBJ2-3; no definite D call. V lost 5 bases, J lost 0 bases, and 18 bases lay in between. Germline CDR1 DFQATT, CDR2 SNEGSKA (reference sequence). The CDR3 is 16 amino acids. The CDR3 sequence: CSASYLEPRSTDTQYF. CDR3 DNA sequence: TGCAGTGCTTCGTACCTAGAGCCGAGAAGCACAGATACGCAGTATTTT.

The rearrangement uses TRBV28 and TRBJ1-6; TRBD1 is a possible D gene (6 bases). Between the trimmed V and J ends, which lost 5 bases and 7 bases, there was a span of 12 bases. The CDR3 consists of 14 residues. Germline assignment: CDR1 MDHEN and CDR2 SYDVKM. This CDR3 reads CASSLLGGNSPLHF. CDR3 sequence (DNA): TGTGCCAGCAGTCTTTTGGGGGGCAATTCACCCCTCCACTTT.

Remarks on this clonotype: A much larger clone lies one base from this, so it may be a read error. V gene TRBV6-1 combines with J gene TRBJ1-5; D gene ambiguous. Germline V CDR1 and CDR2: MNHNS, SASEGT. The CDR3 has 14 amino acids. The CDR3 sequence: CTSLDLSGNQPQHF. The DNA for the CDR3 is TGTACCAGCTTGGATTTATCGGGCAATCAGCCCCAGCATTTT.

This clonotype was picked up a small number of times. This rearrangement joins TRBV19 to TRBJ2-7; 8 positions match TRBD1. J gave up 2 bases and V 5 bases, and 5 bases lay outside the gene matches. The CDR3 sequence is 14 residues long. Germline V gene sequence: CDR1 LNHDA, CDR2 SQIVND (reference sequence). CDR3 nucleotide sequence: TGTGCCAGTAGTTTCCGGGACAGGACCTACGAGCAGTACTTC. As protein: CASSFRDRTYEQYF.

Notes on this clonotype: Germline is not matched at one junction end, which may reflect a read error. The J gene is TRBJ1-6, the V gene TRBV16; D uncertain. Germline V gene lookup returns CDR1 KGHSY and CDR2 FQNENV. The CDR3 length is 13 residues. CDR3 bases: TGTGCCAGCAGCCGATCCTATTATTCACCCCTCCACTTT. It encodes CASSRSYYSPLHF.

A note on this clonotype: This may come from a read error, since a much larger clone is one base off. V and J are TRBV7-9 and TRBJ2-1; possible D gene TRBD2, 6 bases. This CDR3 is built from 18 residues. The V gene's germline CDR1 is SEHNR and CDR2 FQNEAQ (reference sequence). The CDR3 protein is CASSPLMGGHLAYNEQLF. CDR3 nucleotides: TGTGCCAGCAGCCCCTTGATGGGAGGACACCTGGCGTACAATGAGCAGCTCTTC.

This clonotype was observed many times. The V gene is TRBV20-1, the J gene TRBJ2-3; either TRBD1 or TRBD2 may fit D (5 bases each). The CDR3 is made up of 17 amino acids. Germline lookup yields CDR1 DFQATT and CDR2 SNEGSKA (reference sequence). V lost 6 bases and J 1 base, leaving 23 bases between the germline ends. The DNA of the CDR3 is TGCAGTGCCCTCTCTAGGGACCCCAGCCACGGCACAGATACGCAGTATTTT. As protein: CSALSRDPSHGTDTQYF.

With respect to this clonotype: Since a much larger clone is just one base distant, this may be a read error. The chain joins TRBV28 to TRBJ2-3; D gene unclear. The end of the DNA is better explained by TRBJ2-7, so the J call may be wrong. The CDR3 sequence is 14 residues long. Germline CDR1 and CDR2: MDHEN and SYDVKM. CDR3 sequence (DNA): TGTGCCAGCAGTTTTTCTAACCCCCCCCACGAGCAGTACTTC. Its translation: CASSFSNPPHEQYF.

The J gene is TRBJ2-1, the V gene TRBV19, with 8 nucleotides matching TRBD1. CDR3 length: 12 amino acids. The J segment lost 6 bases and the V segment lost 10 bases, leaving 5 bases of the junction unmatched. Germline assignment: CDR1 LNHDA and CDR2 SQIVND (reference sequence). The CDR3 DNA reads as TGTGCCACCCAACAGGGGGTCAATGAGCAGTTCTTC. Its protein product is CATQQGVNEQFF.

This clonotype was counted ten times or more. This chain uses TRBV7-9 with TRBJ2-7, with a tentative D call TRBD1 (5 bases). V was trimmed by 4 bases and J by 5 bases, leaving 9 bases between them. CDR1 and CDR2 from the germline V gene are SEHNR and FQNEAQ (reference sequence). The CDR3 is 12 amino acids. The CDR3 reads CASSSQGDEQYF. CDR3 DNA: TGTGCCAGCAGCTCCCAAGGGGACGAGCAGTACTTC.

This chain joins TRBV5-6 and TRBJ1-3, with 9 bases aligning to TRBD1. CDR1 SGHDT and CDR2 YYEEEE come from the germline V gene. CDR3 size: 16 residues. V was pared by 4 bases and J by 0 bases, with 5 bases of the junction left unmatched. DNA of the CDR3: TGTGCCAGCAGCGGGGGGGACAGGGACTCTGGAAACACCATATATTTT. Its protein product is CASSGGDRDSGNTIYF.

This clonotype has a handful of counts. The V call is TRBV7-2, the J call TRBJ2-5, with D perhaps assigned TRBD1 or TRBD2 (7 bases each). Germline CDR1 and CDR2: SGHTA and FQGNSA. With 1 base removed from V and 1 base from J, the gap between germline ends came to 16 bases. The CDR3 has 17 residues. The CDR3 is CASSLGIQGGPQETQYF. The CDR3 bases are TGTGCCAGCAGCTTAGGAATTCAGGGGGGGCCCCAAGAGACCCAGTACTTC.

The chain links TRBV11-3 to TRBJ2-3; D remains unclear. Trimming shortened V by 0 bases and J by 4 bases, and 8 bases separated the two germline ends. Germline assignment: CDR1 SGHNT and CDR2 YENEEA. This CDR3 comprises 14 residues. CDR3 loop: CASSLDEGPDTQYF. The CDR3 DNA reads TGTGCCAGCAGCTTAGACGAAGGGCCAGATACGCAGTATTTT.

This clonotype occurred a few times. V gene TRBV3-1 combines with J gene TRBJ1-1; D unclear. The length of the CDR3 is 14 residues. Germline V gene sequence: CDR1 LGHDT, CDR2 YNNKEL (reference sequence). V was pared by 3 bases and J by 1 base, with 9 bases between. DNA of the CDR3: TGTGCCAGCAGCCAGGCCCAAGAGAACACTGAAGCTTTCTTT. Protein: CASSQAQENTEAFF.

This clonotype was seen a handful of times. The chain uses TRBV30 and TRBJ1-5, with a weak D call TRBD1 (5 bases). The germline gives CDR1 GTSNPN, CDR2 SVGIG (reference sequence). V was clipped by 4 bases and J by 2 bases, with 18 bases between them. The CDR3 is made up of 16 amino acids. CDR3 sequence: CAWNGRDSGGNQPQHF. CDR3 DNA: TGTGCCTGGAACGGTAGGGACTCGGGCGGCAATCAGCCCCAGCATTTT.

A few counts support this clonotype. This chain uses TRBV2 with TRBJ1-4; a weak D match, TRBD1 (5 bases). Germline V gene sequence: CDR1 SNHLY, CDR2 FYNNEI. Trimming removed 4 bases at V and 7 bases at J, with 19 bases between. CDR3 length equals 16 residues. This CDR3 reads CASSAVGGIPTEKLFF. The CDR3 DNA sequence: TGTGCCAGCAGTGCCGTGGGGGGAATTCCGACTGAAAAACTGTTTTTT.

J is TRBJ2-2 and V is TRBV29-1; TRBD1 agrees at 8 bases. The CDR3 is 14 residues long. The V and J ends lost 3 bases and 3 bases, in that order; junction bases with no gene match: 3. CDR1 is SQVTM and CDR2 is ANQGSEA in the germline V gene. Written as DNA, the CDR3 is TGCAGCGTTGAGTCAGGGGGCCACACCGGGGAGCTGTTTTTT. Residues: CSVESGGHTGELFF.